This T cell receptor beta chain was captured by sequencing in a study of blood T cell repertoires in COVID-19. Study details: Sites in the United States, Italy and Spain provided acute and convalescent COVID-19 samples. The cDNA or gDNA used as material had been derived from T cells, B-cell-depleted T cells, or PBMCs.

This clone has more than one count but fewer than ten. Within the sample, other DNA sequences also encode this same CDR3. Sequenced by immunoSEQ multiplex PCR; TCRdb stores in-frame clones only, minus some. Found here are about 260,000 clones, roughly 84% of them singletons; the top ten hold 1.5% to 1.9%. The trim removed 6 bases at V and 0 bases at J, leaving 6 bases unmatched. The CDR3 consists of 15 residues. Germline lookup yields CDR1 LGHDT and CDR2 YNNKEL (reference sequence). The chain combines TRBV3-1 (or the pseudogene TRBV3-2) with TRBJ2-7, with 9 bases aligning to TRBD2. The origin of this receptor is a woman in her 40s who had recovered from COVID-19. The source material was peripheral blood. In DNA form, the CDR3 reads TGTGCCAGCAGAAATAGCGGGGGAAGCTCCTACGAGCAGTACTTC. Translating gives CASRNSGGSSYEQYF.